These 13 T cell receptor beta chains share one sample of origin, sequenced in a study of OX40 agonist ivuxolimab in advanced cancers. Profiled with immunoSEQ multiplex PCR; TCRdb holds only in-frame clones, not every one. The table lists more than 10,000 clones, about 93% of them singletons. The sequences come from CD4+ or CD8+ T cells sorted from blood, collected in a trial of the OX40 agonist ivuxolimab. The source of these receptors is an adult with an advanced solid tumor such as melanoma, head and neck, liver or kidney cancer.

The chain uses TRBV2 and TRBJ2-7, with no clear D. Germline V gives CDR1 SNHLY, CDR2 FYNNEI. The CDR3 totals 11 residues. Trimming left V 4 bases short and J 2 bases short, with 3 bases between. The CDR3 here is CASSAAYEQYF. DNA of the CDR3: TGTGCCAGCAGTGCCGCCTACGAGCAGTACTTC.

The chain combines TRBV15 with TRBJ1-4; a weak D match, TRBD1 (5 bases). The CDR3 sequence is 15 residues long. V lost 1 base and J 3 bases, leaving 9 bases between the germline ends. From germline, CDR1 is LNHNV and CDR2 YYDKDF (reference sequence). The CDR3 spells CATSRGRGPNEKLFF. For the CDR3, the DNA is TGTGCCACCAGCAGAGGGAGGGGACCTAATGAAAAACTGTTTTTT.

V usage is TRBV7-2 and J usage is TRBJ2-7; TRBD2 agrees at 13 bases. The CDR3 length is 15 residues. J lost 4 bases, V lost 5 bases, and 5 bases had no gene match. CDR1 and CDR2 (germline): SGHTA, FQGNSA. The CDR3 bases are TGTGCCAGCAGCCTAGGACTAGCGGGGGCGTACGAGCAGTACTTC. Its translation is CASSLGLAGAYEQYF. Full variable domain (missing parts from reference TRBV7-2 and TRBJ2-7): GAGVSQSPSNKVTEKGKDVELRCDPISGHTALYWYRQSLGQGLEFLIYFQGNSAPDKSGLPSDRFSAERTGGSVSTLTIQRTQQEDSAVYLCASSLGLAGAYEQYFGPGTRLTVT.

The chain carries TRBV13 and TRBJ2-4, with 8 bases lining up with TRBD2. The length of the CDR3 is 13 residues. Trimming took 10 bases from V and 2 from J; bases not matched to a gene: 4. In germline, CDR1 is PRHDT, CDR2 FYEKMQ (reference sequence). CDR3 in amino acids: CATSSGTKNIQYF. CDR3 DNA: TGTGCCACCAGTAGCGGGACCAAAAACATTCAGTACTTC.

The chain is built from TRBV15 and TRBJ2-6, with TRBD1 as a possible D gene (6 bases). Germline assignment: CDR1 LNHNV and CDR2 YYDKDF (reference sequence). The V and J ends lost 6 bases and 0 bases respectively, with 12 bases between them. This CDR3 contains 16 residues. CDR3 in amino acids: CATSRTASSGANVLTF. The CDR3 DNA reads as TGTGCCACCAGTCGGACAGCGAGCTCTGGGGCCAACGTCCTGACTTTC.

Regarding this clone: The junction does not match germline at one end; this may be a read error. The V and J genes are TRBV7-3 and TRBJ2-1; perhaps D is TRBD1 or TRBD2 (6 bases each). This CDR3 contains 16 residues. Germline assignment: CDR1 SGHTA and CDR2 FQGTGA. The CDR3, as DNA: TGCGCCAGCAGCCACTTCAGGGGTTTCGGGAGCAATGAGCAGTTCTTC. Amino acid sequence: CASSHFRGFGSNEQFF.

CDR3: CASSSLGGFGVVNTEAFF. Written as DNA, the CDR3 is TGTGCCAGCAGCTCCCTAGGGGGTTTTGGAGTTGTTAACACTGAAGCTTTCTTT. The chain joins TRBV7-9 to TRBJ1-1; a possible D gene is TRBD1 (6 bases). The CDR3 has 18 residues. Germline V gene lookup returns CDR1 SEHNR and CDR2 FQNEAQ (reference sequence). Trimming cost V 4 bases and J 2 bases, with 23 bases left between them.

The chain links TRBV7-7 to TRBJ2-5; 9 positions agree with TRBD2. Germline CDR1 reads SSHAT; CDR2 reads FNYEAQ (reference sequence). V shed 1 base, J shed 5 bases, and the junction held 8 bases outside the gene matches. This CDR3 spans 16 amino acids. The CDR3 here is CASSLGPRLAEETQYF. CDR3 in DNA: TGTGCCAGCAGCTTAGGGCCAAGACTAGCGGAGGAGACCCAGTACTTC. Based on the CDR3 plus reference TRBV7-7 and TRBJ2-5, the full variable domain is GAGVSQSPRYKVTKRGQDVTLRCDPISSHATLYWYQQALGQGPEFLTYFNYEAQPDKSGLPSDRFSAERPEGSISTLTIQRTEQRDSAMYRCASSLGPRLAEETQYFGPGTRLLVL.

The chain joins TRBV4-3 to TRBJ1-2, with D tentatively TRBD1 (5 bases). The V end lost 0 bases, the J end lost 8 bases, and 16 bases lay between the germline ends. The CDR3 has 15 residues. Germline V CDR1 and CDR2: LGHNA, YSLEER. In nucleotides, the CDR3 is TGCGCCAGCAGCCAAGATCTAGCCAGGGAAGGAGGCTACACCTTC. Its protein product is CASSQDLAREGGYTF.

The chain recombines TRBV9 with TRBJ2-3; 7 positions agree with TRBD2. Germline V gene data show CDR1 as SGDLS and CDR2 as YYNGEE. Germline trimming cut 3 bases from V and 4 bases from J; bases unmatched to any gene: 5. The CDR3 is 14 residues long. Here the CDR3 reads CASSGEGVSDTQYF. Here the CDR3 DNA reads TGTGCCAGCAGCGGGGAGGGTGTGTCAGATACGCAGTATTTT.

This clone was observed a single time. The V and J genes are TRBV9 and TRBJ1-4, with 9 bases fitting TRBD1. This CDR3 has 16 residues. Germline V gene data show CDR1 as SGDLS and CDR2 as YYNGEE. V was clipped by 3 bases and J by 4 bases; unmatched bases: 7. CDR3 protein: CASSADPTGGNEKLFF. In DNA form, the CDR3 reads TGTGCCAGCAGCGCAGATCCGACAGGGGGTAATGAAAAACTGTTTTTT.

The rearrangement joins TRBV30 to TRBJ2-7, with D perhaps matching TRBD1 (6 bases). The CDR3 has 12 amino acids. V was cut by 4 bases and J by 6 bases, with 13 bases left in between. The germline gives CDR1 GTSNPN, CDR2 SVGIG (reference sequence). CDR3 region: CAWIKGGTEQYF. In nucleotides, the CDR3 is TGTGCCTGGATTAAAGGGGGAACCGAGCAGTACTTC.

This chain joins TRBV4-3 and TRBJ1-1; no reliable D call. Germline V gives CDR1 LGHNA, CDR2 YSLEER. The CDR3 loop spans 13 amino acids. V lost 4 bases and J lost 7, with 13 bases in between. CDR3 region: CASSRPGLGEAFF. CDR3 DNA sequence: TGCGCCAGCAGCCGGCCCGGGTTGGGTGAAGCTTTCTTT.